This T cell receptor (beta chain) was sequenced during a study of T cells in Graves' hyperthyroidism and ophthalmopathy. The source material, RNA transcripts, was used to amplify TCR beta CDR3 regions. A set of HTBI primers served as the primers for a first-round RT-PCR of the TCR CDR3. TCRdb re-called the multiplex PCR reads with MiXCR, one entry per CDR3 protein. The sample has 450,000 to 700,000 distinct CDR3 sequences; just over 45% are singletons. This clonotype appeared a single time. The CDR3 is 15 residues long. The ends lost 4 bases at V and 8 bases at J; junction bases unmatched: 8. Sequenced material: peripheral blood or thyroid tissue (not recorded which). This chain uses TRBV12-3 or TRBV12-4 with TRBJ1-4; 9 bases line up with TRBD1. The receptor was derived from an adult woman with Graves' disease, either hyperthyroidism or ophthalmopathy (not recorded which). CDR3 coding DNA: TGTGCCAGCAGTTCCGGACAGGGGCTTATCGAAAAACTGTTTTTT. Residues: CASSSGQGLIEKLFF.